The clone carrying this TCR beta chain was observed many times. Its antigen is unknown. The TCR library protocol was used to attach unique molecular identifiers. These identifiers were attached to individual cDNA molecules. TCRdb re-analysed the 5' RACE reads in MiXCR, keeping a single row per CDR3 protein. The sample has about 22,000 distinct CDR3 sequences; more than 3.5% are singletons. The data belong to a study of early T cells in non-severe SARS-CoV-2 infection. The overall study: Bulk RNA isolated from unsorted whole blood underwent sequencing; chains were not paired.

Trimming stripped 3 bases from V and 2 bases from J, with 13 bases between. Germline V gene data show CDR1 as MDHEN and CDR2 as SYDVKM. CDR3 length: 15 amino acids. Study-level points and caveats: The matching step, a VDJdb search, favored anti-spike CD8 responses and missed private and CD4 specificities.

Sequencing was performed on whole blood. The J gene is TRBJ2-5, the V gene TRBV28; TRBD1 might be the D (6 bases). The receptor's source is an adult who was a healthcare worker with PCR-confirmed SARS-CoV-2 infection or an uninfected control (not recorded which). The CDR3 loop is CASSFTRDTQETQYF. DNA of the CDR3: TGTGCCAGCAGTTTCACCCGGGACACACAAGAGACCCAGTACTTC. Drawing the rest from reference TRBV28 and TRBJ2-5, the complete variable domain is DVKVTQSSRYLVKRTGEKVFLECVQDMDHENMFWYRQDPGLGLRLIYFSYDVKMKEKGDIPEGYSVSREKKERFSLILESASTNQTSMYLCASSFTRDTQETQYFGPGTRLLVL.